This T cell receptor beta chain derives from a study of OX40 agonist ivuxolimab in advanced cancers. Overall study context: Ivuxolimab, which is an agonistic anti-OX40 (CD134) antibody, was administered to the patients. The study reported partial responses in three patients: one hepatocellular carcinoma, two cutaneous melanoma. Study-wide points: With doses of 0.1 to 3.0 mg/kg, CD4+ and CD8+ blood T cells had undergone clonal expansion by week 6.

The CDR3 loop spans 13 amino acids. The germline gives CDR1 PRHDT, CDR2 FYEKMQ (reference sequence). V was pared by 4 bases and J by 3 bases, with 10 bases between. Sequencing used immunoSEQ multiplex PCR; TCRdb keeps in-frame clones, though not all of them. The sample has roughly 62,000 clones; about nine tenths are singletons. Baseline was the first blood sampling point, followed by cycle 4 day 1 and cycle 7 day 1. As to this clone: Its antigen is as yet unknown.

The sequenced sample was CD4+ or CD8+ T cells sorted from blood, obtained in a trial of the OX40 agonist ivuxolimab. The TCR originated in an adult with an advanced solid tumor such as melanoma, head and neck, liver or kidney cancer. V gene TRBV13 combines with J gene TRBJ2-7, with D tentatively TRBD2 (5 bases). This CDR3 reads CASSSGLGYEQYF. The CDR3, as DNA: TGTGCCAGCAGCTCAGGACTGGGCTACGAGCAGTACTTC.